This TCR beta chain was profiled in a study of blood T cell repertoires in COVID-19. About the research overall: The cDNA or gDNA used as material had been derived from T cells, B-cell-depleted T cells, or PBMCs.

Source study methods: Estimation of nucleated cell counts relied on the amplification of reference gene primers. Some clones are missing from TCRdb's copy, which holds only in-frame ones; the method was immunoSEQ multiplex PCR. That table gives V, J and clone size, and the DNA gave D and trimming. The table records roughly 100,000 clones, around 89% of them present only once. The CDR3 is made up of 15 amino acids. V shed 5 bases and J 8 bases; nucleotides not matched to a gene: 11. The germline gives CDR1 MNHEY, CDR2 SVGAGI. The TCR sequence derives from an elderly woman with active COVID-19. Sequencing was done on a sample of peripheral blood. The chain joins TRBV6-5 to TRBJ2-1; TRBD2 matches 8 bases. The CDR3 loop is CASSPQGLVLYEQFF. CDR3 nucleotide sequence: TGTGCCAGCAGTCCCCAGGGACTAGTATTATATGAGCAGTTCTTC.